This TCR beta chain is drawn from a study of T-cell memory formation after mild COVID-19. Study outcomes and limitations: Among CD4+ contracting clones, most were CM and EM, and CD8+ ones EMRA. Pre-infection memory held some responding clones, suggesting pre-existing cross-reactive T cells responded. CD4/CD8 balance characterized clones contracting day 15 to 85, and CD4+ skew characterized later expanders.

This CDR3 comprises 17 residues. Germline V gene data show CDR1 as MNHEY and CDR2 as SVGAGI. With 0 bases removed from V and 2 bases from J, the gap between germline ends came to 16 bases. Comment on this clonotype: Antigen: not known.

Sample barcodes and UMIs were carried by the TCR alpha and TCR beta cDNA libraries that 5'RACE generated with constant-segment primers. TCRdb analysed the 5' RACE reads with MiXCR anew, one entry per CDR3 protein. The sample contains approximately 210,000 distinct CDR3 sequences, 10% of which appear only once. This chain uses TRBV6-5 with TRBJ1-1; D not certain. The sequencing input was PBMCs or a T cell subset sorted from them (not recorded which). This clonotype was sampled from a man aged 18 to 30 who had mild COVID-19 (a few samples of this study predate the infection). Cell type and time point are not known. The CDR3 nucleotides are TGTGCCAGCAGTTACTCTTTGGTTGGGCTGGAAAACACTGAAGCTTTCTTT. Amino acids: CASSYSLVGLENTEAFF.